One sample yielded the 29 T cell receptor beta chains listed below, sequenced in a study of shared clonotypes between healthy human individuals. Only in-frame clones appear in the TCRdb table, and some are missing; sequencing was by immunoSEQ multiplex PCR. The repertoire holds millions of clones, just over 90% seen once, with 0.39% in the top ten. Sequencing input: naive CD4+ T cells from PBMCs. Subset given: CD45RA+ positively selected. These receptors came from a man younger than 35 in good health. Some clones in this sample may be carry-over from other donors' samples.

This rearrangement joins TRBV14 to TRBJ2-1; no reliable D call. The germline gives CDR1 SGHDN, CDR2 FVKESK. The CDR3 is 14 amino acids. V was trimmed by 3 bases and J by 4 bases, leaving 10 bases between them. In DNA, the CDR3 is TGTGCCAGCAGCCATAGTTTCAGTTACAATGAGCAGTTCTTC. Residues: CASSHSFSYNEQFF.

In nucleotides, the CDR3 is TGTGCCAGCAGCTTATCGGGTCCAGGTACGCAGTATTTT. Protein: CASSLSGPGTQYF. The rearrangement links TRBV7-3 to TRBJ2-3; D gene uncertain. This CDR3 region has 13 residues. Trimming left V 2 bases short and J 8 bases short, with 11 bases between. Germline loops: CDR1 SGHTA, CDR2 FQGTGA.

The genes are TRBV10-1 and TRBJ1-3, with D possibly matching TRBD1 (6 bases). The V gene lost 8 bases and the J gene lost 4 bases, with 18 bases spanning the gap. Germline assignment: CDR1 WNHNN and CDR2 SYGVQD (reference sequence). There are 15 residues in the CDR3. The DNA for the CDR3 is TGCGCCAGCTCCCCTCCAGGGGTCGGGGGAAACACCATATATTTT. It is translated as CASSPPGVGGNTIYF.

This clone has just one count. Other nucleotide sequences in the sample specify the same CDR3. The rearrangement links TRBV5-1 to TRBJ2-1, with TRBD1 as a possible D gene (6 bases). Trimming took off 0 bases at V and 7 bases at J, with 8 bases between the two ends. The CDR3 contains 13 residues. Germline lookup yields CDR1 SGHRS and CDR2 YFSETQ. CDR3 sequence reads: CASSLEGGNEQFF. CDR3 bases: TGCGCCAGCAGCTTGGAAGGGGGAAATGAGCAGTTCTTC.

The chain employs TRBV27 and TRBJ1-2; D unclear. The CDR3 length is 13 residues. The ends were cut back, 5 bases at V and 5 bases at J, with 12 bases in the middle. Germline V CDR1 and CDR2: MNHEY, SMNVEV (reference sequence). In DNA, the CDR3 is TGTGCCAGCAGTCCTTATGCGGCTTATGGCTACACCTTC. Amino acids: CASSPYAAYGYTF.

V and J are TRBV9 and TRBJ2-2; no reliable D call. The CDR3 extends over 14 amino acids. Germline V gene lookup returns CDR1 SGDLS and CDR2 YYNGEE. Trimming took 3 bases from V and 5 from J, leaving 11 bases between them. This chain's CDR3 is CASSGLMGTGELFF. In nucleotides, the CDR3 is TGTGCCAGCAGCGGACTGATGGGAACCGGGGAGCTGTTTTTT.

The chain recombines TRBV9 with TRBJ2-1, with 9 bases identical to TRBD2. V trimming: 4 bases; J trimming: 2 bases; junction bases outside the gene matches: 7. The CDR3 extends over 16 amino acids. CDR1 and CDR2 (germline): SGDLS, YYNGEE. CDR3 DNA sequence: TGTGCCAGCAGCCCGGGTGGCGGGAGGGCCTACAATGAGCAGTTCTTC. Translated, it gives CASSPGGGRAYNEQFF.

This chain links TRBV18 with TRBJ1-5, with D possibly TRBD1 on 6 matching bases. This CDR3 has 15 amino acids. Germline assignment: CDR1 KGHSH and CDR2 LQKENI. Trimming stripped 6 bases from V and 1 base from J, with 13 bases between. The CDR3 here is CASSPGGQSNQPQHF. For the CDR3, the DNA is TGTGCCAGCTCCCCGGGGGGGCAGAGCAATCAGCCCCAGCATTTT.

The rearrangement uses TRBV4-1 and TRBJ2-5; maybe TRBD2 (5 bases). In germline, CDR1 is MGHRA, CDR2 YSYEKL. Trimming took 4 bases from V and 6 from J, leaving 15 bases between them. CDR3 length: 14 amino acids. In nucleotides, the CDR3 is TGCGCCAGCAGCCCCGGGGATTGGGGTCAGACCCAGTACTTC. Its translation: CASSPGDWGQTQYF.

This clone showed up just a few times. The chain recombines TRBV4-2 with TRBJ2-2, with 10 bases aligning to TRBD2. The CDR3 spans 16 residues. Trimming took 2 bases from V and 3 from J; bases not matched to a gene: 3. The germline V gene encodes CDR1 LGHNA and CDR2 YNFKEQ. This CDR3 is CASSQRTSGDTGELFF. As DNA, the CDR3 is TGTGCCAGCAGCCAACGGACTAGCGGAGACACCGGGGAGCTGTTTTTT.

This clone was picked up one time. The chain combines TRBV27 with TRBJ1-2; D is unclear. V was trimmed by 5 bases and J by 6 bases, leaving 16 bases between them. The CDR3 consists of 14 residues. Germline loops: CDR1 MNHEY, CDR2 SMNVEV (reference sequence). Here the CDR3 DNA reads TGTGCCAGCAGTCGTAGGACGGCCCAAGATGGCTACACCTTC. As protein: CASSRRTAQDGYTF.

The chain is built from TRBV6-1 and TRBJ1-2; the D gene is possibly TRBD1 (5 bases). The length of the CDR3 is 11 residues. Germline CDR1 is MNHNS and CDR2 is SASEGT. The V end lost 8 bases, the J end lost 7 bases, and 11 bases lay between the germline ends. CDR3 sequence reads: CASRDPLGYTF. CDR3 in DNA: TGTGCCAGCCGGGACCCTCTTGGCTACACCTTC.

The genes are TRBV10-3 and TRBJ2-7; TRBD1 matches at 7 bases. The length of the CDR3 is 15 residues. Looked up from germline, CDR1 is ENHRY and CDR2 is SYGVKD. V dropped 0 bases and J dropped 6; count of bases not matched to a gene: 8. This CDR3 reads CAISESYRGPSEQYF. As DNA, the CDR3 is TGTGCCATCAGTGAGTCTTACAGGGGACCCTCCGAGCAGTACTTC.

This chain uses TRBV21-1 with TRBJ1-5. TRBV21-1 is labeled a pseudogene. This CDR3 spans 12 amino acids. The CDR3 reads CASPPPYQPQHF. The CDR3 DNA sequence: TGTGCCAGCCCCCCACCCTACCAGCCCCAGCATTTT.

As regards this clone: The sample holds other DNA sequences that translate to the same CDR3. CDR3 DNA: TGTGCCAGCAGCCTTGACGGGGGTTCTGGGGCCAACGTCCTGACTTTC. Translating gives CASSLDGGSGANVLTF. V and J are TRBV5-4 and TRBJ2-6, with D possibly being TRBD2 (6 bases). Germline values: CDR1 SGHNT, CDR2 YYREEE (reference sequence). The CDR3 consists of 16 residues. V was clipped by 4 bases and J by 1 base, with 12 bases between them.

About this clone itself: Different DNA sequences within this sample yield the same CDR3. This sequence joins TRBV28 and TRBJ2-6; D gene ambiguous. The CDR3 totals 14 residues. CDR1 is MDHEN, CDR2 SYDVKM, per germline. V gave up 1 base and J gave up 4 bases, with 5 bases separating them. In DNA form, the CDR3 reads TGTGCCAGCAGTTTATTATCGGGGGCCAACGTCCTGACTTTC. This translates into CASSLLSGANVLTF.

The chain joins TRBV19 to TRBJ2-2; D not resolved. Germline V lookup: CDR1 LNHDA, CDR2 SQIVND (reference sequence). Trimming cost V 4 bases and J 6 bases, with 12 bases left between them. The CDR3 is 14 residues long. The CDR3 loop is CASSTTLGAGELFF. The CDR3 nucleotides are TGTGCCAGTAGTACTACCCTAGGAGCCGGGGAGCTGTTTTTT.

The chain carries TRBV9 and TRBJ2-1; D remains ambiguous. CDR3 length: 13 residues. Germline V gives CDR1 SGDLS, CDR2 YYNGEE. V dropped 4 bases and J dropped 8 bases, with 13 bases sitting between them. CDR3 in amino acids: CASSPSAFDEQFF. The CDR3, as DNA: TGTGCCAGCAGCCCTTCAGCATTCGATGAGCAGTTCTTC.

As regards this clone: In the same sample, other DNA sequences code for this CDR3. The chain links TRBV30 to TRBJ1-1; possibly TRBD1 for D (5 bases). The CDR3 is 13 amino acids. The V end was cut by 3 bases, the J end by 3 bases, with 11 bases between. Per germline, CDR1 GTSNPN and CDR2 SVGIG (reference sequence). The CDR3 nucleotides are TGTGCCTGGAGCGTCGGCAGGGACACTGAAGCTTTCTTT. Its protein product is CAWSVGRDTEAFF.

CDR3 nucleotides: TGTGCCAGCAGTCTAAGAGAGGGGAGCACCGGGGAGCTGTTTTTT. Translation: CASSLREGSTGELFF. This rearrangement joins TRBV2 to TRBJ2-2; D tentatively reads TRBD1 or TRBD2 (5 bases each). Germline lookup yields CDR1 SNHLY and CDR2 FYNNEI. V was shortened by 5 bases and J by 4 bases, with 14 bases between the two germline ends. The CDR3 has 15 residues.

The chain is built from TRBV7-2 and TRBJ2-1; a weak D match, TRBD2 (6 bases). Trimming pared 1 base from V and 4 bases from J, leaving 14 bases between. Per germline, CDR1 SGHTA and CDR2 FQGNSA. The CDR3 contains 16 residues. CDR3 coding DNA: TGTGCCAGCAGCTTAGGGTGGGAGGTTCTGTACAATGAGCAGTTCTTC. Amino acid sequence: CASSLGWEVLYNEQFF.

The gene calls are TRBV18 and TRBJ1-1; D not resolved. V was cut by 1 base and J by 0 bases, with 12 bases left in between. The CDR3 covers 16 residues. The V gene's germline CDR1 is KGHSH and CDR2 LQKENI. The CDR3 is CASSPRAGNMNTEAFF. The CDR3 region has the DNA TGTGCCAGCTCACCACGGGCCGGTAACATGAACACTGAAGCTTTCTTT.

The chain couples TRBV5-6 to TRBJ2-7; weak D call: TRBD2 (5 bases). CDR1 and CDR2 from the germline V gene are SGHDT and YYEEEE. The CDR3 has 15 residues. V was clipped by 3 bases and J by 5 bases, with 18 bases between them. CDR3 residues: CASSSPGKTSDEQYF. The CDR3 DNA is TGTGCCAGCAGCTCACCGGGGAAAACATCGGACGAGCAGTACTTC.

The chain combines TRBV4-1 with TRBJ1-3, with D unresolved. The germline CDR1 and CDR2 sequences are MGHRA and YSYEKL. The V gene lost 0 bases and the J gene lost 4 bases, with 16 bases spanning the gap. This CDR3 has 17 residues. The CDR3 here is CASSQDSTRVSGNTIYF. For the CDR3, the DNA is TGCGCCAGCAGCCAAGATTCTACGAGGGTCTCGGGAAACACCATATATTTT.

V is TRBV4-1 and J is TRBJ2-7; 7 nucleotides align to TRBD2. The V gene end was trimmed by 2 bases and the J gene end by 12 bases; junction bases not matched to a gene: 13. The CDR3 spans 14 residues. Germline V gene sequence: CDR1 MGHRA, CDR2 YSYEKL. As DNA, the CDR3 is TGCGCCAGCAGCCAAATTCGGGGGGAAACTATCTCGTACTTC. It yields the protein CASSQIRGETISYF.

The CDR3 sequence is CSVSGTATYEQYF. DNA for the CDR3: TGCAGCGTCTCCGGGACTGCTACCTACGAGCAGTACTTC. V usage is TRBV29-1 and J usage is TRBJ2-7, with a weak D call TRBD2 (6 bases). Germline lookup yields CDR1 SQVTM and CDR2 ANQGSEA. The CDR3 covers 13 residues. V was trimmed by 6 bases and J by 2 bases, leaving 14 bases between them.

About this clone: This sample includes further DNA sequences coding for the same CDR3. This chain links TRBV2 with TRBJ1-1; the D gene is possibly TRBD1 (6 bases). Trimming removed 2 bases from V and 5 bases from J, with 9 bases in between. Per germline, CDR1 SNHLY and CDR2 FYNNEI. The CDR3 consists of 13 residues. CDR3 in amino acids: CASSELGGTEAFF. The CDR3 nucleotides read TGTGCCAGCAGTGAATTAGGGGGAACTGAAGCTTTCTTT. The full variable domain, completed using reference TRBV2 and TRBJ1-1, is EPEVTQTPSHQVTQMGQEVILRCVPISNHLYFYWYRQILGQKVEFLVSFYNNEISEKSEIFDDQFSVERPDGSNFTLKIRSTKLEDSAMYFCASSELGGTEAFFGQGTRLTVV.

V gene TRBV28 combines with J gene TRBJ2-7; either TRBD1 or TRBD2 may supply D (5 bases each). This CDR3 has 15 amino acids. Deletions cut 5 bases from V and 7 bases from J, with 21 bases between. From germline, CDR1 is MDHEN and CDR2 SYDVKM. Here the CDR3 reads CASSTSGTGPFEQYF. Here the CDR3 DNA reads TGTGCCAGCAGTACCTCCGGGACGGGACCGTTTGAGCAGTACTTC.

The gene calls are TRBV14 and TRBJ1-3, with 8 positions matching TRBD1. This CDR3 is 15 amino acids long. V shed 3 bases, J shed 2 bases, and the junction held 3 bases outside the gene matches. Germline V lookup: CDR1 SGHDN, CDR2 FVKESK. The CDR3 DNA follows: TGTGCCAGCAGCCAGCTGGGACAGGCTGGAAACACCATATATTTT. It encodes CASSQLGQAGNTIYF.